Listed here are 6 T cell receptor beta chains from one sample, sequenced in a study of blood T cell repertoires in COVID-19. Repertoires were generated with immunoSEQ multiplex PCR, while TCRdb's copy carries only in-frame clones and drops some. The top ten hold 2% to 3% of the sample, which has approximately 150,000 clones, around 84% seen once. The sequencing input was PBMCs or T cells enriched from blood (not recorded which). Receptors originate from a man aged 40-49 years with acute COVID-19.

The CDR3 sequence is CASRPLAGERHEQFF. The CDR3 nucleotides are TGTGCCAGTAGGCCACTAGCGGGAGAACGTCATGAGCAGTTCTTC. The J gene is TRBJ2-1, the V gene TRBV19, with TRBD2 identical over 11 bases. The CDR3 runs 15 residues. J lost 8 bases, V lost 6 bases, and 9 bases had no gene match. CDR1 is LNHDA, CDR2 SQIVND, per germline (reference sequence).

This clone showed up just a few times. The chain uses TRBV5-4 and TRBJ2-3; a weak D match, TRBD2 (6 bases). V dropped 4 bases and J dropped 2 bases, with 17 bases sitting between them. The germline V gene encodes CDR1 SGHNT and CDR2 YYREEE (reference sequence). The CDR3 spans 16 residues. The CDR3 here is CASSPGGLLPTDTQYF. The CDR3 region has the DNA TGTGCCAGCAGCCCCGGGGGACTCCTACCCACAGATACGCAGTATTTT.

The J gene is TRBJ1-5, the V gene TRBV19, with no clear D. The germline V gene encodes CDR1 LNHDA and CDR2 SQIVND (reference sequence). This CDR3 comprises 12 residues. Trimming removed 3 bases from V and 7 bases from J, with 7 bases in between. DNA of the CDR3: TGTGCCAGTAGTATCCACTTGCAGCCCCAGCATTTT. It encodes CASSIHLQPQHF.

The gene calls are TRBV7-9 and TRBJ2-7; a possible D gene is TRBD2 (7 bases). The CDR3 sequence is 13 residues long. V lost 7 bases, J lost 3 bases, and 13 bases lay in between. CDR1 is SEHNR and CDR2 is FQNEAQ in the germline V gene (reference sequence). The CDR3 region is CASTWGGLYEQYF. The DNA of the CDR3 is TGTGCCAGCACCTGGGGGGGGCTCTACGAGCAGTACTTC.

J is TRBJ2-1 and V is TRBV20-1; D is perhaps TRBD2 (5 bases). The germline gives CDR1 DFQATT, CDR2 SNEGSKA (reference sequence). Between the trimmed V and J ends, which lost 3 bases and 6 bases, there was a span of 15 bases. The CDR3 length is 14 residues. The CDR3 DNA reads TGCAGTGCTAGTGCCCTGCGGGCGGTCAATGAGCAGTTCTTC. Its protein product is CSASALRAVNEQFF.

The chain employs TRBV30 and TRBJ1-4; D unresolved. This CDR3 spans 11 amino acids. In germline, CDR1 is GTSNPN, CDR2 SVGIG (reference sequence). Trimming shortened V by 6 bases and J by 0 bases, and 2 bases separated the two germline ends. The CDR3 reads CACTTNEKLFF. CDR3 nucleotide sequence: TGTGCCTGCACAACTAATGAAAAACTGTTTTTT.